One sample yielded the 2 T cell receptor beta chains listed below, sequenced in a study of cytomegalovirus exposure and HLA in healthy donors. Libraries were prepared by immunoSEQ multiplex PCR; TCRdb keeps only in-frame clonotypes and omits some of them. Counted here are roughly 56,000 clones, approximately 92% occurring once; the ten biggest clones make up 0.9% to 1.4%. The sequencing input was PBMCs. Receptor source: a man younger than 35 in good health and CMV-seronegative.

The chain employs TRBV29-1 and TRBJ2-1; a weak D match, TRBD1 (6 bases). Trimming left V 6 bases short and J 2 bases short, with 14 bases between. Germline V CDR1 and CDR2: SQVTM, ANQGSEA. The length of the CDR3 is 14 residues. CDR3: CSVGGGAAYNEQFF. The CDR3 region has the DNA TGCAGCGTAGGGGGTGGAGCAGCCTACAATGAGCAGTTCTTC.

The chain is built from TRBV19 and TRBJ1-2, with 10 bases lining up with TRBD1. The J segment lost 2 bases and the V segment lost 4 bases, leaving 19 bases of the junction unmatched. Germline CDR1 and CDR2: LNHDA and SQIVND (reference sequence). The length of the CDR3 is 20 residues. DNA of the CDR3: TGTGCCAGTAGTACCCGTATCGCTACGGACAGGGGGTTCAAGAACTATGGCTACACCTTC. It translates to CASSTRIATDRGFKNYGYTF.